The next 8 T cell receptor beta chains were all read from a single sample in a study of blood T cell repertoires in COVID-19. Measured with immunoSEQ multiplex PCR; TCRdb has only the in-frame clones, and not every one. The sample shows 190,000 or so clones, 70% to 85% of them seen only once. The source material was peripheral blood. Every receptor here comes from a man aged 50-60 years who had recovered from COVID-19.

The V call is TRBV5-6, the J call TRBJ1-3; tentatively, D is TRBD1 (5 bases). This CDR3 is built from 17 residues. Germline loops: CDR1 SGHDT, CDR2 YYEEEE. The V end lost 4 bases, the J end lost 0 bases, and 17 bases lay between the germline ends. CDR3 protein: CASSALKDSNSGNTIYF. In DNA, the CDR3 is TGTGCCAGCAGCGCCCTCAAAGACAGTAACTCTGGAAACACCATATATTTT.

The chain carries TRBV14 and TRBJ1-1, with TRBD1 matching over 8 bases. Germline V gives CDR1 SGHDN, CDR2 FVKESK. The V gene end was trimmed by 4 bases and the J gene end by 6 bases; junction bases not matched to a gene: 10. The CDR3 length is 15 residues. DNA for the CDR3: TGTGCCAGCAGCCCGGAACAGGGGGTGCTGGCTGAAGCTTTCTTT. It translates to CASSPEQGVLAEAFF.

This clone was recorded only once. V is TRBV10-3 and J is TRBJ1-1, with 7 nucleotides matching TRBD1. CDR3 length: 17 residues. V shed 6 bases and J 3 bases; nucleotides not matched to a gene: 16. Germline-derived CDR1 and CDR2 are ENHRY and SYGVKD. CDR3 loop: CAIRSNRGNNRDTEAFF. CDR3 sequence (DNA): TGTGCCATCAGAAGTAACAGGGGAAATAACCGGGACACTGAAGCTTTCTTT.

The rearrangement uses TRBV27 and TRBJ2-7, with D possibly TRBD2 on 6 matching bases. CDR1 is MNHEY and CDR2 is SMNVEV in the germline V gene (reference sequence). V gave up 4 bases and J gave up 4 bases, with 14 bases separating them. The CDR3 runs to 14 residues. This chain's CDR3 is CASSWGGGSYEQYF. The CDR3 nucleotides are TGTGCCAGCAGTTGGGGAGGCGGTTCGTACGAGCAGTACTTC.

This chain joins TRBV2 and TRBJ1-6; weak D call: TRBD1 (5 bases). Germline CDR1 SNHLY, CDR2 FYNNEI. CDR3 length: 13 amino acids. With 6 bases removed from V and 7 bases from J, the gap between germline ends came to 10 bases. CDR3 coding DNA: TGTGCCAGCAGGGTAACAGGCAATTCACCCCTCCACTTT. Amino acid sequence: CASRVTGNSPLHF. Looking up the rest from reference TRBV2 and TRBJ1-6 gives the full variable domain: EPEVTQTPSHQVTQMGQEVILRCVPISNHLYFYWYRQILGQKVEFLVSFYNNEISEKSEIFDDQFSVERPDGSNFTLKIRSTKLEDSAMYFCASRVTGNSPLHFGNGTRLTVT.

The chain uses TRBV7-2 and TRBJ1-4, with D tentatively TRBD1 (6 bases). Trimming cost V 4 bases and J 0 bases, with 18 bases left between them. Germline V lookup: CDR1 SGHTA, CDR2 FQGNSA. This CDR3 spans 18 amino acids. The DNA of the CDR3 is TGTGCCAGCAGCTCCCCACGGGACAAAGGGGCAACTAATGAAAAACTGTTTTTT. Its protein product is CASSSPRDKGATNEKLFF.

This chain's CDR3 is CASSQPWRREGRYEQYF. Here the CDR3 DNA reads TGCGCCAGCAGCCAGCCCTGGAGGCGGGAGGGCCGGTACGAGCAGTACTTC. The gene calls are TRBV4-1 and TRBJ2-7; 9 nucleotides agree with TRBD2. This CDR3 has 17 amino acids. V lost 3 bases to trimming and J lost 4 bases; unmatched junction nucleotides: 13. Germline assignment: CDR1 MGHRA and CDR2 YSYEKL.

CDR3 sequence (DNA): TGTGCCTGGAGGGGCAACGGACTAGCGGGAGCATCCTACGAGCAGTACTTC. Translated: CAWRGNGLAGASYEQYF. The J gene is TRBJ2-7, the V gene TRBV30, with 13 positions matching TRBD2. V was pared by 3 bases and J by 1 base, with 9 bases of the junction left unmatched. There are 17 residues in the CDR3. Looked up from germline, CDR1 is GTSNPN and CDR2 is SVGIG (reference sequence).